The rows below give T cell receptor beta chains drawn from one sample of a study of blood T cell repertoires in COVID-19. Some clones are missing from TCRdb's copy, which holds only in-frame ones; the method was immunoSEQ multiplex PCR. The sample lists roughly 100,000 clones, about four fifths occurring once. The sequenced sample consisted of peripheral blood. The source of these receptors is a man older than 75 with COVID-19, enrolled during active disease. Both conserved end residues are part of each CDR3. A D gene is named only where the DNA matches it firmly. The size of a clone is reported for some rows only, either as once, few or many, or as a class for expanded clones.

>.|.|14|TRBV25-1|TRBJ2-5
TGTGCCAGGGGGCACCTGGTGGTACGAGAGACCCAGTACTTC
CARGHLVVRETQYF
>.|.|15|TRBV9|TRBJ2-7
TGTGCCAGCAGCGTAGGTGGGGGCCCCACCTACGAGCAGTACTTC
CASSVGGGPTYEQYF
>.|.|15|TRBV5-1|TRBJ2-1
TGCGCCAGCAGCTTGGCGTTCAGGGGTGGCAATGAGCAGTTCTTC
CASSLAFRGGNEQFF
>.|.|15|TRBV4-3|TRBJ1-2
TGCGCCAGCAGCCAAGTCGCCGGGGACAATTATGGCTACACCTTC
CASSQVAGDNYGYTF
>.|TRBD2|16|TRBV11-2|TRBJ2-3
TGTGCCAGCAGCTTGCAGGGGACTAGTCGCACAGATACGCAGTATTTT
CASSLQGTSRTDTQYF
>.|.|14|TRBV30|TRBJ1-1
TGTGCCTGGAGTGTAGGGGTTTCGAACACTGAAGCTTTCTTT
CAWSVGVSNTEAFF
>few|.|14|TRBV5-1|TRBJ1-1
TGCGCCAGCAGCCCCCAGACAGGGAACACTGAAGCTTTCTTT
CASSPQTGNTEAFF
>.|.|22|TRBV23-1|TRBJ2-1
TGCGCCAGCAGTCAATCGATGCGTTTGCGGACAGCAAAGGCAGACTCCTACAATGAGCAGTTCTTC
CASSQSMRLRTAKADSYNEQFF
>once|.|15|TRBV30|TRBJ1-6
TGTGCCTGGAGTCCAGGGAACAGCTATAATTCACCCCTCCACTTT
CAWSPGNSYNSPLHF
>few|.|13|TRBV5-1|TRBJ2-2
TGCGCCAGCAGCTTGCAGGGCACCGGGGAGCTGTTTTTT
CASSLQGTGELFF
>.|.|14|TRBV3-1/TRBV3-2|TRBJ1-5
TGTGCCAGCAGCCAAGACAGGGGCCGGCAGCCCCAGCATTTT
CASSQDRGRQPQHF
>.|TRBD1|16|TRBV19|TRBJ1-5
TGTGCCAGTACAGACAGGGAATACCGAGTCAATCAGCCCCAGCATTTT
CASTDREYRVNQPQHF
>once|.|14|TRBV7-3|TRBJ2-1
TGTGCCAGCAGCTTAGGGGGCCCCACGGATGAGCAGTTCTTC
CASSLGGPTDEQFF
>.|TRBD1|14|TRBV7-9|TRBJ1-4
TGTGCCAGCAGCCAGCGGACAGGAGGGGAAAAACTGTTTTTT
CASSQRTGGEKLFF
>.|TRBD1|16|TRBV11-1|TRBJ2-7
TGTGCCAGCAGCTTATTCGGTAGGACAGGGGGACGAGAGCAGTACTTC
CASSLFGRTGGREQYF
>.|.|14|TRBV9|TRBJ1-1
TGTGCCAGCAGCGTACGGCGGGAGAACACTGAAGCTTTCTTT
CASSVRRENTEAFF
>.|.|13|TRBV24-1|TRBJ2-5
TGTGCCACCAGTGGTGGGGGCTGGGAGACCCAGTACTTC
CATSGGGWETQYF
>.|TRBD1|15|TRBV6-4|TRBJ1-1
TGTGCCAGCAGTGCGATACCGGGACAGGGCACTGAAGCTTTCTTT
CASSAIPGQGTEAFF
>.|.|12|TRBV10-2|TRBJ1-5
TGCGCCAGCAGCCATAGCAATCAGCCCCAGCATTTT
CASSHSNQPQHF
>once|.|13|TRBV12-3/TRBV12-4|TRBJ2-5
TGTGCCAGCAGTTTGACGGGATGGGCCACGCAGTACTTC
CASSLTGWATQYF
>.|.|12|TRBV2|TRBJ1-5
TGTGCCAGCAATGGAGGGAGGCAGCCCCAGCATTTT
CASNGGRQPQHF
>.|TRBD1|14|TRBV4-3|TRBJ1-1
TGCGCCAGCAGCCAGCGGACAGGGTGGGGTGAAGCTTTCTTT
CASSQRTGWGEAFF
>.|.|14|TRBV7-6|TRBJ2-3
TGTGCCAGCAGCTTAGCGGGGGGTGTAGATACGCAGTATTTT
CASSLAGGVDTQYF
>.|TRBD2|18|TRBV13|TRBJ2-3
TGTGCCAGCAGCTCCCGGACTAGCGGGTGGGGGAGCACAGATACGCAGTATTTT
CASSSRTSGWGSTDTQYF
>.|.|14|TRBV6-6|TRBJ1-1
TGTGCCAGCAGGCACGACGGAGGGCACACTGAAGCTTTCTTT
CASRHDGGHTEAFF
>.|TRBD2|15|TRBV2|TRBJ2-2
TGTGCCAGCAGTCAAAGCGGGATAGGACACGGGGAGCTGTTTTTT
CASSQSGIGHGELFF
>.|TRBD1|16|TRBV7-2|TRBJ1-6
TGTGCCAGCAGCCCACGACAGGGTCTCTATAATTCACCCCTCCACTTT
CASSPRQGLYNSPLHF